This passage covers 25 T cell receptor beta chains from one sample sequenced in a study of blood T cell repertoires in COVID-19. Generated by immunoSEQ multiplex PCR, the TCRdb table keeps only in-frame clones and is missing some. The sample shows about 99,000 clones, less than 90% of them seen only once. The sample was peripheral blood. These receptors originate from a human donor in a cohort sampled during active COVID-19.

The chain is built from TRBV11-2 and TRBJ2-7, with TRBD1 as a possible D gene (7 bases). Between the trimmed V and J ends, which lost 0 bases and 6 bases, there was a span of 9 bases. The germline V gene encodes CDR1 SGHAT and CDR2 FQNNGV. The CDR3 is made up of 13 amino acids. This CDR3 reads CASSLDQGGEQYF. The CDR3 DNA reads TGTGCCAGCAGCTTAGATCAGGGGGGCGAGCAGTACTTC.

The chain joins TRBV4-1 to TRBJ2-5, with 10 positions matching TRBD1. There are 15 residues in the CDR3. V was pared by 1 base and J by 7 bases, with 6 bases of the junction left unmatched. Germline CDR1 reads MGHRA; CDR2 reads YSYEKL. CDR3 residues: CASSQVGTGVGTQYF. CDR3 in DNA: TGCGCCAGCAGCCAAGTTGGGACAGGGGTTGGGACCCAGTACTTC.

V and J are TRBV19 and TRBJ2-7, with 10 bases lining up with TRBD2. Germline loops: CDR1 LNHDA, CDR2 SQIVND (reference sequence). CDR3 length equals 15 residues. Trimming took 6 bases from V and 2 from J; bases not matched to a gene: 7. This CDR3 is CASSPLAGVTYEQYF. The CDR3 nucleotides are TGTGCCAGTAGCCCCCTAGCGGGAGTGACCTACGAGCAGTACTTC.

The rearrangement links TRBV3-1 (or the pseudogene TRBV3-2) to TRBJ2-1, with 8 positions matching TRBD2. This CDR3 has 15 amino acids. After removal of 4 bases from V and 5 bases from J, the junction contained 7 bases not matched to a gene. Germline values: CDR1 LGHDT, CDR2 YNNKEL (reference sequence). The CDR3 coding sequence is TGTGCCAGCAGCCCCGCGGGAGGTCTTAACAATGAGCAGTTCTTC. Amino acids: CASSPAGGLNNEQFF.

V usage is TRBV5-4 and J usage is TRBJ2-5, with 12 bases fitting TRBD2. In germline, CDR1 is SGHNT, CDR2 YYREEE (reference sequence). V lost 4 bases, J lost 4 bases, and 11 bases stayed unmatched. This CDR3 is built from 17 residues. CDR3 sequence reads: CASSRPTSGRDRETQYF. The CDR3 nucleotides are TGTGCCAGCAGCAGACCGACTAGCGGGAGAGATAGAGAGACCCAGTACTTC.

The chain uses TRBV5-4 and TRBJ2-3; the D gene is possibly TRBD1 (7 bases). Germline values: CDR1 SGHNT, CDR2 YYREEE (reference sequence). Trimming cost V 0 bases and J 2 bases, with 10 bases left between them. This CDR3 spans 15 amino acids. The CDR3: CASSLVRGDTDTQYF. In nucleotides, the CDR3 is TGTGCCAGCAGCTTGGTCAGGGGGGACACAGATACGCAGTATTTT.

This clone appeared a single time. The chain has TRBV5-1 and TRBJ1-1; D call uncertain. The germline V gene encodes CDR1 SGHRS and CDR2 YFSETQ. The V gene lost 5 bases and the J gene lost 0 bases, with 8 bases spanning the gap. The length of the CDR3 is 13 residues. CDR3 nucleotides: TGCGCCAGCAGTATGCAGATGAACACTGAAGCTTTCTTT. Protein: CASSMQMNTEAFF.

This chain joins TRBV19 and TRBJ2-1; 13 bases are a match to TRBD2. The CDR3 sequence is 15 residues long. Germline V gene data show CDR1 as LNHDA and CDR2 as SQIVND (reference sequence). The V and J ends lost 4 bases and 7 bases, in that order; junction bases with no gene match: 4. Written as DNA, the CDR3 is TGTGCCAGTAGTAACGGACTAGCGGGAGCGAATGAGCAGTTCTTC. Protein product: CASSNGLAGANEQFF.

The V call is TRBV28, the J call TRBJ2-7, with D tentatively TRBD2 (6 bases). CDR3 size: 13 residues. CDR1 and CDR2 (germline): MDHEN, SYDVKM. The V end lost 8 bases, the J end lost 2 bases, and 13 bases lay between the germline ends. As DNA, the CDR3 is TGTGCCAGCTCGGCGGGATTCCCCTACGAGCAGTACTTC. It specifies CASSAGFPYEQYF.

This chain joins TRBV4-1 and TRBJ2-5, with a weak D call TRBD2 (5 bases). CDR1 is MGHRA, CDR2 YSYEKL, per germline. The CDR3 covers 15 residues. Trimming removed 2 bases from V and 2 bases from J, with 12 bases in between. The CDR3 sequence: CASSQSGGGQETQYF. CDR3 DNA sequence: TGCGCCAGCAGCCAAAGCGGTGGAGGACAAGAGACCCAGTACTTC.

This clone has more than one count but fewer than ten. The chain couples TRBV3-1 (or the pseudogene TRBV3-2) to TRBJ2-2; the D is unclear. Deletions cut 5 bases from V and 6 bases from J, with 10 bases between. The CDR3 runs to 13 residues. Germline CDR1 reads LGHDT; CDR2 reads YNNKEL (reference sequence). This CDR3 is CASSALRAGELFF. As DNA, the CDR3 is TGTGCCAGCAGCGCGCTTCGAGCCGGGGAGCTGTTTTTT.

The gene calls are TRBV9 and TRBJ1-6; tentatively, D is TRBD1 (5 bases). Trimming took off 0 bases at V and 10 bases at J, with 17 bases between the two ends. The germline V gene encodes CDR1 SGDLS and CDR2 YYNGEE. The CDR3 is made up of 16 amino acids. The CDR3 region is CASSVDSQGGVSPLHF. Here the CDR3 DNA reads TGTGCCAGCAGCGTAGATAGCCAGGGAGGGGTCTCACCCCTCCACTTT.

V gene TRBV10-3 combines with J gene TRBJ1-5; possible D gene TRBD1, 6 bases. V was cut by 4 bases and J by 3 bases, with 16 bases left in between. Germline values: CDR1 ENHRY, CDR2 SYGVKD. The CDR3 consists of 16 residues. The CDR3 DNA follows: TGTGCCATCAGTGCCCGAGGGGGAGACGACAATCAGCCCCAGCATTTT. It encodes CAISARGGDDNQPQHF.

The V and J genes are TRBV11-2 and TRBJ1-4; 7 bases map to TRBD1. The CDR3 runs to 15 residues. Trimming cost V 4 bases and J 2 bases; bases outside gene matches: 4. Germline V gene sequence: CDR1 SGHAT, CDR2 FQNNGV. This CDR3 reads CASSSLQGTNEKLFF. CDR3 in DNA: TGTGCCAGCAGCTCGTTACAGGGGACTAATGAAAAACTGTTTTTT.

The V gene is TRBV7-2, the J gene TRBJ1-2; D may be TRBD1 (6 bases). CDR3 length: 17 residues. The germline V gene encodes CDR1 SGHTA and CDR2 FQGNSA. The ends were cut back, 5 bases at V and 4 bases at J, with 23 bases in the middle. CDR3: CASSTEPGHLGVYGYTF. In DNA form, the CDR3 reads TGTGCCAGCAGCACAGAGCCGGGACACCTGGGGGTCTATGGCTACACCTTC.

This chain uses TRBV2 with TRBJ2-7, with 9 nucleotides matching TRBD1. V was pared by 6 bases and J by 3 bases, with 6 bases of the junction left unmatched. Germline CDR1 SNHLY, CDR2 FYNNEI. The CDR3 is 14 amino acids. CDR3 in amino acids: CASSGGQGFYEQYF. DNA for the CDR3: TGTGCCAGCAGCGGAGGACAGGGGTTCTACGAGCAGTACTTC.

The chain couples TRBV29-1 to TRBJ2-5, with TRBD2 identical over 7 bases. Germline-derived CDR1 and CDR2 are SQVTM and ANQGSEA. The CDR3 loop spans 13 amino acids. Trimming removed 8 bases from V and 5 bases from J; junction bases left unmatched: 11. CDR3 nucleotides: TGCAGCTTCCGGGACGCCGGGAGGGAGACCCAGTACTTC. This sequence encodes CSFRDAGRETQYF.

The genes are TRBV11-2 and TRBJ2-5; 11 bases fit TRBD2. This CDR3 has 16 amino acids. The germline CDR1 and CDR2 sequences are SGHAT and FQNNGV. The V gene end was trimmed by 4 bases and the J gene end by 7 bases; junction bases not matched to a gene: 11. The CDR3 reads CASSWGTSGGARTQYF. Here the CDR3 DNA reads TGTGCCAGCAGCTGGGGAACTAGCGGGGGCGCCAGGACCCAGTACTTC.

The chain recombines TRBV5-5 with TRBJ2-1; 8 bases fit TRBD2. The V segment lost 5 bases and the J segment 2 bases; nucleotides outside the gene matches: 12. The CDR3 loop spans 17 amino acids. Germline V gene data show CDR1 as SGHKS and CDR2 as YYEKEE (reference sequence). In nucleotides, the CDR3 is TGTGCCAGCAGTTTCTCCCCTGTAGCGGGGACCTACAATGAGCAGTTCTTC. Translation gives CASSFSPVAGTYNEQFF.

This clone occurred once. The chain links TRBV28 to TRBJ1-2; 7 positions agree with TRBD1. From germline, CDR1 is MDHEN and CDR2 SYDVKM. The junction had 5 bases not matched to a gene; V was cut back by 2 bases and J by 2 bases. This CDR3 contains 15 residues. CDR3 bases: TGTGCCAGCAGTTTACCCAGGGGGACGAACTATGGCTACACCTTC. Its protein product is CASSLPRGTNYGYTF.

The chain recombines TRBV5-6 with TRBJ1-5; 8 positions match TRBD1. Germline loops: CDR1 SGHDT, CDR2 YYEEEE. The CDR3 is 15 amino acids. With 5 bases clipped from V and 5 bases from J, the junction kept 9 bases outside the gene matches. Here the CDR3 reads CASRGADRVDQPQHF. DNA of the CDR3: TGTGCCAGCAGAGGGGCGGACAGGGTCGATCAGCCCCAGCATTTT.

The rearrangement uses TRBV28 and TRBJ2-3; 13 bases map to TRBD2. V gave up 7 bases and J gave up 2 bases; unmatched junction bases: 9. Germline assignment: CDR1 MDHEN and CDR2 SYDVKM. The CDR3 is 17 amino acids. The CDR3 spells CASNLRGLAGLTDTQYF. CDR3 DNA sequence: TGTGCCAGCAACCTCCGGGGACTAGCGGGACTCACAGATACGCAGTATTTT.

V gene TRBV4-1 combines with J gene TRBJ1-4, with D perhaps TRBD1 (6 bases). The CDR3 runs 16 residues. Trimming cost V 5 bases and J 5 bases, with 18 bases left between them. Germline V gene sequence: CDR1 MGHRA, CDR2 YSYEKL. The CDR3 DNA follows: TGCGCCAGCAGCGAACACAACGGGCAGGGGAATGAAAAACTGTTTTTT. Translation gives CASSEHNGQGNEKLFF.

This rearrangement joins TRBV7-9 to TRBJ2-1, with 13 nucleotides matching TRBD2. Germline CDR1 reads SEHNR; CDR2 reads FQNEAQ (reference sequence). V was clipped by 5 bases and J by 10 bases; unmatched bases: 8. The length of the CDR3 is 15 residues. CDR3 sequence: CASSRGLAGLYEQFF. For the CDR3, the DNA is TGTGCCAGCAGCCGGGGACTAGCGGGACTATACGAGCAGTTCTTC.

The rearrangement uses TRBV29-1 and TRBJ2-2; 11 bases map to TRBD2. Germline V lookup: CDR1 SQVTM, CDR2 ANQGSEA. Losses at the gene ends were 6 bases for V and 7 bases for J; bases not matched to a gene: 7. The CDR3 consists of 14 residues. This CDR3 reads CSVATSGRSGELFF. The DNA for the CDR3 is TGCAGCGTCGCTACTAGCGGGAGAAGCGGGGAGCTGTTTTTT.